This is a list of T cell receptor beta chains from one sample in a study of blood T cell repertoires in COVID-19. Generated by immunoSEQ multiplex PCR, the TCRdb table keeps only in-frame clones and is missing some. This table holds some 170,000 clones, over 70% found once. Source material: peripheral blood. The receptors here all came from a woman of 80 years or more with active or convalescent COVID-19. CDR3s include the opening cysteine and the closing phenylalanine or tryptophan. The D gene is left open where the match is weak. Size is omitted from some rows. Given values are once, few, many or a class for expanded clones.

clone_size	d_call	cdr3_length	v_call	j_call	cdr3_nt	cdr3_aa
.	TRBD2	17	TRBV4-1	TRBJ2-5	TGCGCCAGCAGCCAAGATCTCCCCCAGCGGGGGGGGGAGACCCAGTACTTC	CASSQDLPQRGGETQYF
once	.	12	TRBV19	TRBJ1-2	TGTGCCAGTAGGTCTCCCCCCTATGGCTACACCTTC	CASRSPPYGYTF
.	TRBD2	17	TRBV27	TRBJ2-2	TGTGCCAGCAGTTTCCGGCTAGCGGGGGGGAATACCGGGGAGCTGTTTTTT	CASSFRLAGGNTGELFF
.	TRBD1	17	TRBV4-1	TRBJ1-1	TGCGCCAGCAGCCGGTTACTTCCCAGGGGGCTGGACACTGAAGCTTTCTTT	CASSRLLPRGLDTEAFF
.	.	16	TRBV11-2	TRBJ1-3	TGTGCCAGCAGCTTAGACTGGCGCGAACTAGGAAACACCATATATTTT	CASSLDWRELGNTIYF
.	.	14	TRBV7-2	TRBJ1-3	TGTGCCAGCAGCTTAAGCGCGGCATTGAACACCATATATTTT	CASSLSAALNTIYF
once	TRBD2	16	TRBV15	TRBJ2-7	TGTGCCACCAGCAGAGATCCCGGGACTACATACTACGAGCAGTACTTC	CATSRDPGTTYYEQYF
.	.	16	TRBV9	TRBJ1-3	TGTGCCAGCAGCGTCGTCAGGGGTGAGGGTGGAAACACCATATATTTT	CASSVVRGEGGNTIYF
.	.	16	TRBV7-2	TRBJ1-2	TGTGCCAGCAGCCCCGGTGGGGGCACCCCTAACTATGGCTACACCTTC	CASSPGGGTPNYGYTF
.	TRBD2	14	TRBV6-5	TRBJ2-7	TGTGCCAGCAGCCGTAGCGGGGGGGCAAGAGAGCAGTACTTC	CASSRSGGAREQYF
.	TRBD2	16	TRBV5-5	TRBJ2-2	TGTGCCAGCAGCCGGACTAGCGGGACGAACACCGGGGAGCTGTTTTTT	CASSRTSGTNTGELFF
.	TRBD1	14	TRBV7-2	TRBJ2-2	TGTGCCAGCAGCTTAATGACAGGGAACGGGGAGCTGTTTTTT	CASSLMTGNGELFF
.	.	15	TRBV14	TRBJ2-6	TGTGCCAGCAGCCCGACAGTCTCTGGGGCCAACGTCCTGACTTTC	CASSPTVSGANVLTF
.	TRBD1	14	TRBV3-1/TRBV3-2	TRBJ2-7	TGTGCCAGCAGCCAATTTCAGGGGGCGTACGAGCAGTACTTC	CASSQFQGAYEQYF
.	.	13	TRBV29-1	TRBJ2-1	TGCAGCGTCCGGCCTAGCCTGTACAATGAGCAGTTCTTC	CSVRPSLYNEQFF
.	.	14	TRBV10-3	TRBJ2-3	TGTGCCATCAGGCCACCGACTGGAACAGATACGCAGTATTTT	CAIRPPTGTDTQYF
.	.	13	TRBV4-1	TRBJ1-1	TGCGCCAGCAGCCAAGTCGTGAACACTGAAGCTTTCTTT	CASSQVVNTEAFF
.	.	17	TRBV14	TRBJ1-6	TGTGCCAGCAGCCAAGTGACCAGGAATGGCTATAATTCACCCCTCCACTTT	CASSQVTRNGYNSPLHF
.	TRBD2	15	TRBV19	TRBJ2-1	TGTGCCAGTAGTACTCCGACTAGCGGGGGGTCCGAGCAGTTCTTC	CASSTPTSGGSEQFF
.	TRBD1	15	TRBV4-3	TRBJ2-3	TGCGCCAGCAGCCAAGACCACAGGGGGCTGGATACGCAGTATTTT	CASSQDHRGLDTQYF
.	.	17	TRBV6-6	TRBJ1-3	TGTGCCAGCAGTCCAGGGCAAGGCTTTTGGTCTGGAAACACCATATATTTT	CASSPGQGFWSGNTIYF
few	TRBD1	15	TRBV15	TRBJ2-5	TGTGCCACCAGCAGAGGGGGGACAGGCAAGGAGACCCAGTACTTC	CATSRGGTGKETQYF
once	.	14	TRBV7-9	TRBJ2-2	TGTGCCAGCAGCTCCGGGGTTACCACCGGGGAGCTGTTTTTT	CASSSGVTTGELFF
few	.	14	TRBV5-3	TRBJ1-5	TGTGCCAGAAGCTACAGGGTTAGCAATCAGCCCCAGCATTTT	CARSYRVSNQPQHF
.	.	15	TRBV7-3	TRBJ2-2	TGTGCCAGCAGCCCCCAGACAGCGAACACCGGGGAGCTGTTTTTT	CASSPQTANTGELFF
once	.	15	TRBV5-5	TRBJ1-5	TGTGCCAGCAGCCCCGATCCAATGGGCTCTCAGCCCCAGCATTTT	CASSPDPMGSQPQHF
.	.	18	TRBV23-1	TRBJ2-3	TGCGCCAGCAGTCCGACGGGAACAAAACAAAAGCCCACAGATACGCAGTATTTT	CASSPTGTKQKPTDTQYF
.	.	15	TRBV6-5	TRBJ1-4	TGTGCCAGCAGCAAGACGGGTGCAACTAATGAAAAACTGTTTTTT	CASSKTGATNEKLFF
.	TRBD2	16	TRBV7-2	TRBJ2-1	TGTGCCAGCAGGTTCACCGGGGGGGCGTATTACAATGAGCAGTTCTTC	CASRFTGGAYYNEQFF
few	.	14	TRBV28	TRBJ1-2	TGTGCCATCCCCTCGACAGGATTATCGGGCGGCTACACCTTC	CAIPSTGLSGGYTF
.	.	15	TRBV18	TRBJ1-1	TGTGCCAGCTCACCAACGCGGGGGGATAACACTGAAGCTTTCTTT	CASSPTRGDNTEAFF
.	TRBD1	16	TRBV11-3	TRBJ1-6	TGTGCCAGCAGCTTAGCCCCTACAGGGGGGAGTTCACCCCTCCACTTT	CASSLAPTGGSSPLHF
.	TRBD1	16	TRBV5-4	TRBJ1-1	TGTGCCAGCAGCTGGGGGGTGGGACAGGGGAACACTGAAGCTTTCTTT	CASSWGVGQGNTEAFF
once	TRBD1	16	TRBV14	TRBJ2-7	TGTGCCAGCAGCCGAAAATCGACAGGGTTTCCCTACGAGCAGTACTTC	CASSRKSTGFPYEQYF